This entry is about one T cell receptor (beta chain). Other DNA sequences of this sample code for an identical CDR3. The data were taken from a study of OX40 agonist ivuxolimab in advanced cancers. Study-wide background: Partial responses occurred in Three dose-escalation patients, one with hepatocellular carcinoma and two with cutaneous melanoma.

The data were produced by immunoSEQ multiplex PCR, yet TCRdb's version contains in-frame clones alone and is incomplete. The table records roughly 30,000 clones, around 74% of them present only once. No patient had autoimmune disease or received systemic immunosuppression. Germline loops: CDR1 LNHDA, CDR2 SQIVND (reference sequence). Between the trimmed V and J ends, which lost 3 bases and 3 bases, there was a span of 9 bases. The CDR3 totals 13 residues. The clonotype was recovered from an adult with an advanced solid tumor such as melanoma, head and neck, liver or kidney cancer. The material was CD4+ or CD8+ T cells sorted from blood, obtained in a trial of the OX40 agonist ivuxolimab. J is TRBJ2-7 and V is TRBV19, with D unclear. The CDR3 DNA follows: TGTGCCAGTAGTATTAGAAACGGCTACGAGCAGTACTTC. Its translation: CASSIRNGYEQYF. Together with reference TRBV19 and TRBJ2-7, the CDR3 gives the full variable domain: DGGITQSPKYLFRKEGQNVTLSCEQNLNHDAMYWYRQDPGQGLRLIYYSQIVNDFQKGDIAEGYSVSREKKESFPLTVTSAQKNPTAFYLCASSIRNGYEQYFGPGTRLTVT.